The 3 T cell receptor beta chains reported below all come from one sample, sequenced in a study of technical replicates of blood from a few donors. The data were produced by immunoSEQ multiplex PCR, yet TCRdb's version contains in-frame clones alone and is incomplete. The sample yields about 97,000 clones, about 95% seen once. The sequencing input was T cells isolated from PBMCs. These receptors were obtained from a human donor in good health.

The chain has TRBV7-3 and TRBJ2-2; D gene unclear. The V end was cut by 5 bases, the J end by 1 base, with 5 bases between. Germline V gene data show CDR1 as SGHTA and CDR2 as FQGTGA. This CDR3 has 13 residues. In DNA form, the CDR3 reads TGTGCCAGCAGCCCCAAGAACACCGGGGAGCTGTTTTTT. Translating it yields CASSPKNTGELFF.

CDR3 DNA: TGCGCCAGCAGCCGGCTAGCGGGAGCGACCTACGAGCAGTACTTC. This gives the protein CASSRLAGATYEQYF. The V gene is TRBV5-1, the J gene TRBJ2-7, with 10 bases identical to TRBD2. The CDR3 is made up of 15 amino acids. V shed 4 bases and J 2 bases; nucleotides not matched to a gene: 6. Per germline, CDR1 SGHRS and CDR2 YFSETQ.

The chain has TRBV7-9 and TRBJ1-5, with 8 positions matching TRBD1. The CDR3 length is 16 residues. Germline lookup yields CDR1 SEHNR and CDR2 FQNEAQ (reference sequence). With V trimmed by 1 base and J by 5 bases, 7 bases remained unmatched. CDR3 nucleotides: TGTGCCAGCAGCTTAGACACAGGGGGGATTTATCAGCCCCAGCATTTT. Amino acids: CASSLDTGGIYQPQHF. The variable domain in full, with the rest retrieved from reference TRBV7-9 and TRBJ1-5, is DTGVSQNPRHKITKRGQNVTFRCDPISEHNRLYWYRQTLGQGPEFLTYFQNEAQLEKSRLLSDRFSAERPKGSFSTLEIQRTEQGDSAMYLCASSLDTGGIYQPQHFGDGTRLSIL.